This is a list of T cell receptor beta chains from one sample in a study of human T cells and chemical hapten exposure. MiXCR, run by TCRdb on the RACE reads, gives a single entry per CDR3 protein. The sample shows roughly 120,000 distinct CDR3 sequences, roughly 9% of them seen only once. Source material: whole blood. The receptors were sampled from a male donor in good health. Some clones in this sample may be carry-over from other donors' samples. Both conserved end residues are part of each CDR3. Each record gives: clone size, V gene, D gene, J gene, CDR3 protein, CDR3 DNA. D genes are given only for firm matches. Where a row states a size, it is once, few, many or the class of an expanded clone; other rows omit it.

-,TRBV20-1,-,TRBJ2-5,CSARLGRSLRLEETQYF,TGCAGTGCTAGATTAGGAAGGAGCCTAAGGCTAGAAGAGACCCAGTACTTC
-,TRBV5-4,-,TRBJ2-1,CASSGTFSYNEQFF,TGTGCCAGCAGCGGGACTTTCTCCTACAATGAGCAGTTCTTC
-,TRBV5-1,-,TRBJ1-1,CASSLSQGSAEAFF,TGCGCCAGCAGCTTGAGTCAGGGGAGCGCTGAAGCTTTCTTT
few,TRBV10-3,TRBD2,TRBJ2-1,CAISDPPGAGGLNEQFF,TGTGCCATCAGTGATCCCCCCGGTGCGGGAGGCCTAAATGAGCAGTTCTTC
-,TRBV14,TRBD2,TRBJ2-1,CASSHRTSGRLSSYNEQFF,TGTGCCAGCAGCCATCGGACTAGCGGGAGATTGAGCTCCTACAATGAGCAGTTCTTC
many,TRBV25-1,-,TRBJ1-6,CASREGDSQNSPLHF,TGTGCCAGCAGGGAAGGCGACAGTCAAAATTCACCCCTCCACTTT
-,TRBV20-1,TRBD1,TRBJ2-7,CSARDDGTGGDEQYF,TGCAGTGCTAGAGATGATGGGACAGGGGGCGACGAGCAGTACTTC
-,TRBV15,TRBD1,TRBJ2-3,CATSPRQGDTDTQYF,TGTGCCACCAGCCCCAGACAGGGGGACACAGATACGCAGTATTTT
-,TRBV6-5,TRBD1,TRBJ1-1,CASSYSKGQGASEAFF,TGTGCCAGCAGTTACTCAAAAGGACAGGGGGCTTCTGAAGCTTTCTTT
-,TRBV4-1,TRBD1,TRBJ2-5,CASSQSGTGDETQYF,TGCGCCAGCAGCCAATCTGGGACAGGGGATGAGACCCAGTACTTC
few,TRBV12-5,TRBD2,TRBJ2-7,CASGLGGRATYEQYF,TGTGCTAGTGGTTTGGGGGGGAGGGCCACCTACGAGCAGTACTTC
-,TRBV15,TRBD1,TRBJ2-7,CATAPGQAYEQYF,TGTGCCACCGCTCCGGGACAGGCGTACGAGCAGTACTTC
few,TRBV5-6,TRBD1,TRBJ1-1,CASSLVGQAEKNTEAFF,TGTGCCAGCAGCTTGGTAGGACAGGCCGAGAAGAACACTGAAGCTTTCTTT
-,TRBV7-2,-,TRBJ2-3,CASRYSGTSTDTQYF,TGTGCCAGCAGGTATAGCGGAACCTCCACAGATACGCAGTATTTT
few,TRBV19,-,TRBJ2-2,CASTPDFFAGELFF,TGTGCCAGTACCCCGGACTTTTTTGCCGGGGAGCTGTTTTTT
-,TRBV12-3/TRBV12-4,TRBD1,TRBJ1-1,CASSNRGRSMNTEAFF,TGTGCCAGCAGCAACAGGGGGAGAAGTATGAACACTGAAGCTTTCTTT
few,TRBV6-2/TRBV6-3,-,TRBJ1-2,CASSYPGFGYGYTF,TGTGCCAGCAGTTACCCAGGGTTTGGCTATGGCTACACCTTC
many,TRBV7-6,TRBD2,TRBJ2-2,CASSVAGTSVTGELFF,TGTGCCAGCAGCGTAGCCGGGACTAGCGTGACCGGGGAGCTGTTTTTT
many,TRBV20-1,TRBD2,TRBJ2-1,CSASRTSGPYNEQFF,TGCAGTGCTAGCCGGACTAGCGGACCCTACAATGAGCAGTTCTTC
many,TRBV20-1,-,TRBJ1-1,CSALLGGSNTEAFF,TGCAGTGCCCTTTTAGGGGGATCGAACACTGAAGCTTTCTTT
few,TRBV29-1,-,TRBJ1-1,CSVEVRTTEAFF,TGCAGCGTCGAAGTACGAACCACTGAAGCTTTCTTT
-,TRBV11-1,TRBD2,TRBJ2-1,CADRTSGSNEQFF,TGTGCCGATAGGACTAGCGGGAGCAATGAGCAGTTCTTC
many,TRBV29-1,-,TRBJ1-1,CSVVGMNTEAFF,TGCAGCGTTGTGGGGATGAACACTGAAGCTTTCTTT
-,TRBV20-1,TRBD2,TRBJ2-5,CSAFGTSGQETQYF,TGCAGTGCTTTTGGGACTAGCGGCCAAGAGACCCAGTACTTC
-,TRBV4-2,TRBD2,TRBJ2-2,CASSQDGGTSGRAVTGELFF,TGTGCCAGCAGCCAAGATGGTGGGACTAGCGGGAGGGCCGTCACCGGGGAGCTGTTTTTT
many,TRBV12-3/TRBV12-4,-,TRBJ1-3,CASSSRTSGNTIYF,TGTGCCAGCAGTTCCCGCACCTCTGGAAACACCATATATTTT
few,TRBV15,-,TRBJ2-7,CATSRPAAPYEQYF,TGTGCCACCAGCAGGCCAGCTGCCCCCTACGAGCAGTACTTC
many,TRBV11-2,-,TRBJ2-1,CASSLGGEDEQFF,TGTGCCAGCAGCTTAGGAGGAGAAGATGAGCAGTTCTTC
-,TRBV14,TRBD1,TRBJ2-7,CASSQLELMSRQGIHEQYF,TGTGCCAGCAGCCAGCTCGAACTGATGAGCCGACAGGGGATCCACGAGCAGTACTTC
few,TRBV20-1,-,TRBJ2-7,CSARNRQVRDEQYF,TGCAGTGCTCGAAACCGTCAGGTCCGGGACGAGCAGTACTTC
-,TRBV6-5,TRBD1,TRBJ1-1,CASSSTQGVNTEAFF,TGTGCCAGCAGTTCCACACAGGGGGTGAACACTGAAGCTTTCTTT
-,TRBV6-6,TRBD1,TRBJ2-6,CASSAGGSAGANVLTF,TGTGCCAGCAGTGCAGGGGGTAGTGCTGGGGCCAACGTCCTGACTTTC
-,TRBV20-1,-,TRBJ1-5,CSARPRGNQPQHF,TGCAGTGCTAGGCCGAGGGGAAATCAGCCCCAGCATTTT
few,TRBV4-2,-,TRBJ1-6,CASSQDTGVSYNSPLHF,TGTGCCAGCAGCCAAGATACAGGAGTCTCCTATAATTCACCCCTCCACTTT
few,TRBV15,-,TRBJ2-1,CATSRDRQWRANEQFF,TGTGCCACCAGCAGAGATCGGCAGTGGCGGGCCAATGAGCAGTTCTTC
many,TRBV10-3,-,TRBJ2-2,CAISGARENTGELFF,TGTGCCATCAGTGGGGCCAGGGAGAACACCGGGGAGCTGTTTTTT
many,TRBV20-1,TRBD2,TRBJ2-7,CSASGASGVRYEQYF,TGCAGTGCTAGTGGGGCTAGCGGGGTTCGGTACGAGCAGTACTTC
many,TRBV5-6,-,TRBJ1-1,CASSPTAPLNTEAFF,TGTGCCAGCAGCCCGACAGCCCCACTGAACACTGAAGCTTTCTTT
many,TRBV4-3,TRBD1,TRBJ1-4,CASSQDRGQRKLFF,TGCGCCAGCAGCCAAGACAGGGGGCAACGGAAACTGTTTTTT
many,TRBV3-1,TRBD1,TRBJ1-2,CASSQEGTGGPLYGYTF,TGTGCCAGCAGCCAAGAGGGGACAGGGGGTCCCCTCTATGGCTACACCTTC
many,TRBV7-7,-,TRBJ2-1,CASSPGGFNEQFF,TGTGCCAGCAGCCCAGGAGGTTTCAATGAGCAGTTCTTC
few,TRBV7-9,-,TRBJ2-1,CASSLRAGNEQFF,TGTGCCAGCAGCTTAAGGGCAGGGAATGAGCAGTTCTTC
few,TRBV12-3/TRBV12-4,TRBD1,TRBJ1-2,CASSLGTGGYTF,TGTGCCAGCAGTTTAGGGACAGGTGGCTACACCTTC
many,TRBV6-5,-,TRBJ1-1,CASKPSASTEAFF,TGTGCCAGCAAACCCTCGGCGTCCACTGAAGCTTTCTTT
many,TRBV6-5,-,TRBJ1-5,CASSRTGLGNQPQHF,TGTGCCAGCAGTCGCACAGGGTTGGGCAATCAGCCCCAGCATTTT
few,TRBV7-6,TRBD1,TRBJ2-2,CASSYKGQDTGELFF,TGTGCCAGCAGCTATAAGGGACAGGACACCGGGGAGCTGTTTTTT
few,TRBV27,TRBD1,TRBJ1-5,CASSFGQGINQPQHF,TGTGCCAGCAGTTTCGGACAGGGTATCAATCAGCCCCAGCATTTT
many,TRBV20-1,TRBD1,TRBJ2-7,CSARKPLTGSYEQYF,TGCAGTGCTAGGAAACCTTTGACAGGGTCCTACGAGCAGTACTTC
-,TRBV6-1,-,TRBJ2-7,CASSVTGSGEQYF,TGTGCCAGCAGTGTTACAGGGTCGGGCGAGCAGTACTTC
few,TRBV9,-,TRBJ2-5,CASSVVGFEETQYF,TGTGCCAGCAGCGTAGTGGGGTTTGAAGAGACCCAGTACTTC
few,TRBV27,-,TRBJ1-1,CASLPSGADPLGTEAFF,TGTGCCAGTCTACCATCGGGGGCCGACCCTCTTGGCACTGAAGCTTTCTTT
few,TRBV6-6,TRBD1,TRBJ1-2,CASSYFRDRSNYGYTF,TGTGCCAGCAGTTATTTCCGGGACAGATCTAACTATGGCTACACCTTC
many,TRBV5-1,-,TRBJ2-3,CASRPTTGRDTQYF,TGCGCCAGCAGGCCGACCACCGGTAGAGATACGCAGTATTTT
many,TRBV5-1,-,TRBJ2-3,CASSLGDSGSTDTQYF,TGCGCCAGCAGCCTCGGCGATAGCGGTAGCACAGATACGCAGTATTTT